This passage covers 27 T cell receptor beta chains from one sample sequenced in a study of technical replicates of blood from several donors. The table came from immunoSEQ multiplex PCR; TCRdb's copy has only in-frame clones and leaves some out. The data show about 56,000 clones, around 95% seen once. The sequencing sample was made of PBMCs. The receptors come from a human donor in good health. Some clones in this sample may be carry-over from other donors' samples.

The count of this clone is one. CDR3 in amino acids: CASSQGLGEGYEQYF. The CDR3, as DNA: TGCGCCAGCAGCCAAGGTCTAGGGGAAGGTTACGAGCAGTACTTC. The chain links TRBV4-3 to TRBJ2-7, with D possibly matching TRBD1 (5 bases). Germline V gene sequence: CDR1 LGHNA, CDR2 YSLEER. Trimming removed 1 base from V and 4 bases from J, with 14 bases in between. The CDR3 totals 15 residues.

The V and J genes are TRBV4-3 and TRBJ1-5, with D unresolved. The CDR3 has 15 amino acids. Germline CDR1 and CDR2: LGHNA and YSLEER. Trimming shortened V by 0 bases and J by 4 bases, and 10 bases separated the two germline ends. This CDR3 is CASSQEVGRNQPQHF. The CDR3 DNA reads TGCGCCAGCAGCCAAGAAGTTGGCAGAAATCAGCCCCAGCATTTT.

This clone has a single count. This chain links TRBV6-5 with TRBJ2-7, with 10 bases that match TRBD1. This CDR3 contains 13 residues. The germline V gene has CDR1 MNHEY and CDR2 SVGAGI. Unmatched junction bases numbered 2, after V lost 4 bases and J lost 5 bases. CDR3 protein: CASSLDRGDEQYF. Here the CDR3 DNA reads TGTGCCAGCAGTTTGGACAGGGGGGACGAGCAGTACTTC.

The chain uses TRBV27 and TRBJ1-2; D unresolved. The CDR3 runs to 14 residues. Germline V gene lookup returns CDR1 MNHEY and CDR2 SMNVEV (reference sequence). V lost 3 bases to trimming and J lost 8 bases, with 16 bases between them. The CDR3 DNA sequence: TGTGCCAGCAGTTTTTCCGAGAGCCCTATCGGCTACACCTTC. Translated: CASSFSESPIGYTF.

The chain's CDR3 is CASSDRTYEQYF. The DNA of the CDR3 is TGTGCCAGCAGTGACAGGACCTACGAGCAGTACTTC. This sequence joins TRBV7-8 and TRBJ2-7; tentative D call: TRBD1 (6 bases). Germline CDR1 SGHVS, CDR2 FQNEAQ. V was trimmed by 6 bases and J by 2 bases, leaving 8 bases between them. The CDR3 covers 12 residues.

The chain uses TRBV4-1 and TRBJ2-5; D uncertain. CDR3 size: 13 residues. The ends were cut back, 3 bases at V and 5 bases at J, with 10 bases in the middle. Germline CDR1 reads MGHRA; CDR2 reads YSYEKL. CDR3 in amino acids: CASSHWQMETQYF. In nucleotides, the CDR3 is TGCGCCAGCAGCCATTGGCAGATGGAGACCCAGTACTTC.

The rearrangement joins TRBV5-1 to TRBJ1-2; 10 nucleotides line up with TRBD1. Germline V gives CDR1 SGHRS, CDR2 YFSETQ. Trimming removed 4 bases from V and 2 bases from J; junction bases left unmatched: 5. The CDR3 runs 15 residues. The CDR3 DNA reads as TGCGCCAGCAGCCCCCGGACAGGGGGGAACTATGGCTACACCTTC. Translation gives CASSPRTGGNYGYTF.

The J gene is TRBJ2-1, the V gene TRBV6-5; 7 bases agree with TRBD2. Germline loops: CDR1 MNHEY, CDR2 SVGAGI. V trimming: 8 bases; J trimming: 10 bases; junction bases outside the gene matches: 11. This CDR3 is built from 13 residues. CDR3 coding DNA: TGTGCCAGCGGAAAAAAGCGGGATTGGGAGCAGTTCTTC. Its translation is CASGKKRDWEQFF.

This clone was seen only a few times. The chain joins TRBV4-3 to TRBJ1-2, with D tentatively TRBD1 (6 bases). Trimming pared 0 bases from V and 4 bases from J, leaving 9 bases between. In germline, CDR1 is LGHNA, CDR2 YSLEER. The CDR3 contains 14 residues. The CDR3 DNA reads TGCGCCAGCAGCCAAGACAAACAGGGCTATGGCTACACCTTC. Encoded protein: CASSQDKQGYGYTF.

The genes are TRBV11-1 and TRBJ1-1; 7 bases are a match to TRBD1. Germline V CDR1 and CDR2: SGHAT, FQDESV (reference sequence). J lost 0 bases, V lost 5 bases, and 6 bases had no gene match. The CDR3 loop spans 15 amino acids. The DNA of the CDR3 is TGTGCCAGCAGCCCCTGGACAGGTCTGAACACTGAAGCTTTCTTT. Protein product: CASSPWTGLNTEAFF. Drawing the rest from reference TRBV11-1 and TRBJ1-1, the complete variable domain is EAEVAQSPRYKITEKSQAVAFWCDPISGHATLYWYRQILGQGPELLVQFQDESVVDDSQLPKDRFSAERLKGVDSTLKIQPAELGDSAMYLCASSPWTGLNTEAFFGQGTRLTVV.

This chain's CDR3 is CAGRRGIAYNEQFF. The DNA for the CDR3 is TGTGCCGGACGCAGGGGGATCGCCTACAATGAGCAGTTCTTC. This rearrangement joins TRBV2 to TRBJ2-1; TRBD1 matches 7 bases. After removal of 11 bases from V and 2 bases from J, the junction contained 9 bases not matched to a gene. The CDR3 has 14 residues. Germline CDR1 and CDR2: SNHLY and FYNNEI.

In this sample, this clone turned up once. V gene TRBV7-2 combines with J gene TRBJ2-5; 12 bases are a match to TRBD1. In germline, CDR1 is SGHTA, CDR2 FQGNSA. V lost 6 bases to trimming and J lost 6 bases; unmatched junction nucleotides: 8. The CDR3 is 15 residues long. CDR3 in amino acids: CASRPGTGGLKTQYF. CDR3 sequence (DNA): TGTGCCAGCAGACCCGGGACAGGGGGCTTGAAGACCCAGTACTTC.

CDR3: CASSSDTRDTQYF. Written as DNA, the CDR3 is TGTGCCAGCAGTTCGGACACTCGGGATACGCAGTATTTT. J is TRBJ2-3 and V is TRBV7-7; maybe TRBD1 (5 bases). CDR1 and CDR2 (germline): SSHAT, FNYEAQ (reference sequence). The CDR3 is 13 amino acids. Deletions cut 6 bases from V and 6 bases from J, with 13 bases between.

This chain connects TRBV6-1 to TRBJ2-7; TRBD2 matches 11 bases. V dropped 8 bases and J dropped 2; count of bases not matched to a gene: 8. Germline loops: CDR1 MNHNS, CDR2 SASEGT. This CDR3 spans 15 amino acids. CDR3 bases: TGTGCCAGCCCCGAAGGGACTAGCGGTACCTACGAGCAGTACTTC. It encodes CASPEGTSGTYEQYF.

This chain links TRBV7-3 with TRBJ2-3; 8 positions agree with TRBD2. This CDR3 region has 13 residues. Trimming removed 5 bases from V and 6 bases from J; junction bases left unmatched: 4. Germline values: CDR1 SGHTA, CDR2 FQGTGA. CDR3: CASSTGLEDTQYF. Written as DNA, the CDR3 is TGTGCCAGCAGCACGGGACTAGAGGATACGCAGTATTTT.

J is TRBJ2-5 and V is TRBV19; D perhaps matches TRBD2 (7 bases). V shed 6 bases and J shed 5 bases, with 13 bases lying between them. This CDR3 contains 13 residues. Germline loops: CDR1 LNHDA, CDR2 SQIVND (reference sequence). The CDR3 reads CASRRGGGETQYF. CDR3 nucleotide sequence: TGTGCCAGTAGAAGGGGGGGCGGCGAGACCCAGTACTTC.

This CDR3 reads CASSWEGGGPYEQYF. For the CDR3, the DNA is TGTGCCAGCAGCTGGGAGGGGGGGGGACCCTACGAGCAGTACTTC. The chain couples TRBV7-2 to TRBJ2-7, with D perhaps matching TRBD2 (7 bases). Germline V gene sequence: CDR1 SGHTA, CDR2 FQGNSA. Deletions cut 4 bases from V and 2 bases from J, with 15 bases between. This CDR3 is 15 amino acids long.

The rearrangement joins TRBV7-2 to TRBJ1-6; 7 nucleotides agree with TRBD1. Germline values: CDR1 SGHTA, CDR2 FQGNSA. The V gene end was trimmed by 4 bases and the J gene end by 6 bases; junction bases not matched to a gene: 6. The CDR3 extends over 15 amino acids. The CDR3 bases are TGTGCCAGCAGCTCCTCGGGGACAGCTAATTCACCCCTCCACTTT. Its translation is CASSSSGTANSPLHF.

The chain combines TRBV6-5 with TRBJ2-7; 11 nucleotides agree with TRBD2. The CDR3 sequence is 15 residues long. Germline V lookup: CDR1 MNHEY, CDR2 SVGAGI. Trimming cost V 5 bases and J 6 bases; bases outside gene matches: 9. DNA for the CDR3: TGTGCCAGCAGTCCCCGGGGTAGCGGGGGGGTCGAGCAGTACTTC. It codes for CASSPRGSGGVEQYF.

The chain recombines TRBV2 with TRBJ1-5, with D maybe TRBD1 (6 bases). Trimming took off 4 bases at V and 6 bases at J, with 13 bases between the two ends. Looked up from germline, CDR1 is SNHLY and CDR2 is FYNNEI. The length of the CDR3 is 14 residues. In DNA, the CDR3 is TGTGCCAGCAGTGTGGGGCAGGGGCGTCAGCCCCAGCATTTT. Its translation is CASSVGQGRQPQHF.

The gene calls are TRBV6-5 and TRBJ1-3; 7 bases are a match to TRBD1. Losses at the gene ends were 0 bases for V and 4 bases for J; bases not matched to a gene: 6. The CDR3 covers 16 residues. Germline values: CDR1 MNHEY, CDR2 SVGAGI. CDR3 in amino acids: CASSYSGRGAGNTIYF. DNA for the CDR3: TGTGCCAGCAGTTACTCGGGCAGGGGGGCAGGAAACACCATATATTTT.

The V and J genes are TRBV4-3 and TRBJ2-1; 7 bases line up with TRBD2. The CDR3 runs to 13 residues. The J segment lost 10 bases and the V segment lost 0 bases, leaving 3 bases of the junction unmatched. Germline V CDR1 and CDR2: LGHNA, YSLEER. CDR3 DNA sequence: TGCGCCAGCAGCCAAGATACCGGGGGGGAGCAGTTCTTC. It specifies CASSQDTGGEQFF.

The chain joins TRBV19 to TRBJ2-7; 13 bases are shared with TRBD2. The V gene's germline CDR1 is LNHDA and CDR2 SQIVND (reference sequence). The V gene end was trimmed by 4 bases and the J gene end by 4 bases; junction bases not matched to a gene: 4. The CDR3 has 15 residues. The CDR3 bases are TGTGCCAGTAGTAAACTAGCGGGAGGGTTGTACGAGCAGTACTTC. This sequence encodes CASSKLAGGLYEQYF.

The chain recombines TRBV9 with TRBJ2-2; 9 nucleotides agree with TRBD2. The CDR3 length is 16 residues. The germline gives CDR1 SGDLS, CDR2 YYNGEE. V lost 3 bases and J lost 3; bases outside the gene matches: 6. CDR3 region: CASSAHSGGDTGELFF. The CDR3 nucleotides are TGTGCCAGCAGCGCCCATAGCGGGGGCGACACCGGGGAGCTGTTTTTT.

The genes are TRBV13 and TRBJ2-7; TRBD1 agrees at 11 bases. Per the germline V gene, CDR1 is PRHDT and CDR2 is FYEKMQ (reference sequence). J was trimmed by 2 bases and V by 4 bases; bases with no gene match: 4. The length of the CDR3 is 15 residues. This CDR3 reads CASSYWTGGAYEQYF. Here the CDR3 DNA reads TGTGCCAGCAGCTACTGGACAGGGGGCGCCTACGAGCAGTACTTC.

The chain uses TRBV27 and TRBJ2-5, with D possibly matching TRBD1 (6 bases). This CDR3 is 20 amino acids long. Germline CDR1 and CDR2: MNHEY and SMNVEV (reference sequence). With 4 bases removed from V and 5 bases from J, the gap between germline ends came to 32 bases. The CDR3: CASSSPWDTFREGGPETQYF. In DNA, the CDR3 is TGTGCCAGCAGTTCACCATGGGACACATTCCGGGAAGGCGGGCCTGAGACCCAGTACTTC.

CDR3 bases: TGCAGTGCTAGAGAACAGCTTGAAGCTTTCTTT. Protein: CSAREQLEAFF. The chain is built from TRBV20-1 and TRBJ1-1; D is unclear. Trimming removed 0 bases at V and 7 bases at J, with 6 bases between. The CDR3 loop spans 11 amino acids. Germline CDR1 is DFQATT and CDR2 is SNEGSKA (reference sequence).